A selection of T cell receptor beta chains follows, all from one sample in a study of cytomegalovirus exposure and HLA in healthy donors. Data came from immunoSEQ multiplex PCR; TCRdb stores just in-frame clones and leaves some out. This table has 100,000 to 150,000 clones, 74% appearing once. The material sequenced was PBMCs. These receptors were obtained from a woman aged 45-60 years in good health and CMV-seropositive. The CDR3 runs from the conserved cysteine through the conserved F or W. The D gene is left open where the match is weak. Clone size appears in some rows only: once, few, many, or a class for an expanded clone.

CDR3nt: TGTGCCAGCTCGAAGGACAGTTCCCCTGAAGCTTTCTTT
CDR3aa: CASSKDSSPEAFF
j_gene: TRBJ1-1
d_gene: NA
abundance: once
v_gene: TRBV18

CDR3nt: TGTTCCAGCAGCTCGTTACTGGACAGAGCCTACGAGCAGTACTTC
CDR3aa: CSSSSLLDRAYEQYF
j_gene: TRBJ2-7
d_gene: NA
abundance: NA
v_gene: TRBV7-9

CDR3nt: TGTGCCAGCAGCTTTTACAGGGCTACCGGGGAGCTGTTTTTT
CDR3aa: CASSFYRATGELFF
j_gene: TRBJ2-2
d_gene: NA
abundance: NA
v_gene: TRBV7-2

CDR3nt: TGTGCCAGCAGTTCCCGACTAGCGGGGGGTCGGGAGCAGTACTTC
CDR3aa: CASSSRLAGGREQYF
j_gene: TRBJ2-7
d_gene: TRBD2
abundance: NA
v_gene: TRBV27

CDR3nt: TGTGCCAGCAGCTCCCCCGGTCAGCCCCAGCATTTT
CDR3aa: CASSSPGQPQHF
j_gene: TRBJ1-5
d_gene: NA
abundance: NA
v_gene: TRBV7-8

CDR3nt: TGTGCCAGCAGCTCCGGACTAGCGGCACAAGAGACCCAGTACTTC
CDR3aa: CASSSGLAAQETQYF
j_gene: TRBJ2-5
d_gene: TRBD2
abundance: NA
v_gene: TRBV7-3

CDR3nt: TGTGCCAGCAGCCCCGGGACGAACACCGGGGAGCTGTTTTTT
CDR3aa: CASSPGTNTGELFF
j_gene: TRBJ2-2
d_gene: NA
abundance: NA
v_gene: TRBV7-7

CDR3nt: TGCGCCAGCAGCTTGGGGAGGAGTGGGGGCGCCGATGGCTACACCTTC
CDR3aa: CASSLGRSGGADGYTF
j_gene: TRBJ1-2
d_gene: NA
abundance: NA
v_gene: TRBV5-1

CDR3nt: TGTGCCAGCAGCTCTCGTGGGGGGGGCTCTGGAAACACCATATATTTT
CDR3aa: CASSSRGGGSGNTIYF
j_gene: TRBJ1-3
d_gene: NA
abundance: few
v_gene: TRBV7-6

CDR3nt: TGCGCCAGTACCCCCGGCTCTGGGGCCAACGTCCTGACTTTC
CDR3aa: CASTPGSGANVLTF
j_gene: TRBJ2-6
d_gene: NA
abundance: NA
v_gene: TRBV5-1

CDR3nt: TGCGCCAGCAGCCAAGATAGGGGGAGCCGTGCTGAAGCTTTCTTT
CDR3aa: CASSQDRGSRAEAFF
j_gene: TRBJ1-1
d_gene: NA
abundance: NA
v_gene: TRBV4-1

CDR3nt: TGTGCCAGCAGCTTAGAGCTGGGCTCAGCCTACGAGCAGTACTTC
CDR3aa: CASSLELGSAYEQYF
j_gene: TRBJ2-7
d_gene: NA
abundance: NA
v_gene: TRBV7-2

CDR3nt: TGTGCCAGCAGCGGGAAAGGACTCACCTCAGATACGCAGTATTTT
CDR3aa: CASSGKGLTSDTQYF
j_gene: TRBJ2-3
d_gene: NA
abundance: NA
v_gene: TRBV9

CDR3nt: TGTGCCAGCAGCTTGGGTGCCGGGGCGGGACGATCACCCCTCCACTTT
CDR3aa: CASSLGAGAGRSPLHF
j_gene: TRBJ1-6
d_gene: NA
abundance: NA
v_gene: TRBV7-9

CDR3nt: TGCGCCAGCAGCTTGTATCTGGCTAGCGGCACAGATACGCAGTATTTT
CDR3aa: CASSLYLASGTDTQYF
j_gene: TRBJ2-3
d_gene: NA
abundance: once
v_gene: TRBV5-1

CDR3nt: TGTGCCAGCAGCACGGACATTAACACTGAAGCTTTCTTT
CDR3aa: CASSTDINTEAFF
j_gene: TRBJ1-1
d_gene: NA
abundance: NA
v_gene: TRBV11-2

CDR3nt: TGTGCCAGCAGGGGACAGGGAGGTAGCAATCAGCCCCAGCATTTT
CDR3aa: CASRGQGGSNQPQHF
j_gene: TRBJ1-5
d_gene: TRBD1
abundance: NA
v_gene: TRBV25-1

CDR3nt: TGTGCCAGCAGCTTGGTGGGTGCGGGTGGGTCCTACAATGAGCAGTTCTTC
CDR3aa: CASSLVGAGGSYNEQFF
j_gene: TRBJ2-1
d_gene: NA
abundance: few
v_gene: TRBV5-6

CDR3nt: TGCGCCAGCAGCCAAGCCCCTGGCGGGACAGGGGCCGCGGAGACCCAGTACTTC
CDR3aa: CASSQAPGGTGAAETQYF
j_gene: TRBJ2-5
d_gene: TRBD1
abundance: NA
v_gene: TRBV4-3

CDR3nt: TGTGCCAGCAGTTACACCAGTAGGACTACATATGGCTACACCTTC
CDR3aa: CASSYTSRTTYGYTF
j_gene: TRBJ1-2
d_gene: NA
abundance: NA
v_gene: TRBV11-2

CDR3nt: TGTTCCAGCAGCTCTCCTAGCGGGGGACCGAACACCGGGGAGCTGTTTTTT
CDR3aa: CSSSSPSGGPNTGELFF
j_gene: TRBJ2-2
d_gene: TRBD2
abundance: few
v_gene: TRBV7-9

CDR3nt: TGTGCCAGCACCATGGACGGGAATGTTCTGCCCCAGCATTTT
CDR3aa: CASTMDGNVLPQHF
j_gene: TRBJ1-5
d_gene: NA
abundance: NA
v_gene: TRBV28

CDR3nt: TGTGCCAGCAGCTTAGTGCAGGGCACTGAAGCTTTCTTT
CDR3aa: CASSLVQGTEAFF
j_gene: TRBJ1-1
d_gene: NA
abundance: NA
v_gene: TRBV7-9

CDR3nt: TGCGCCAGCAGCCAAAAACAGGGCCGGGATGGCTACACCTTC
CDR3aa: CASSQKQGRDGYTF
j_gene: TRBJ1-2
d_gene: NA
abundance: NA
v_gene: TRBV5-1

CDR3nt: TGCGCCAGCAGTGCCCCTCGGATAGCGGGGACCTACAATGAGCAGTTCTTC
CDR3aa: CASSAPRIAGTYNEQFF
j_gene: TRBJ2-1
d_gene: TRBD2
abundance: NA
v_gene: TRBV10-1

CDR3nt: TGCGCCAGCAGCCCACCGGGACTAGCGAAACAAGAGACCCAGTACTTC
CDR3aa: CASSPPGLAKQETQYF
j_gene: TRBJ2-5
d_gene: TRBD2
abundance: NA
v_gene: TRBV4-1

CDR3nt: TGTGCCAGCAGGGAGACAGGGTTCAATCAGCCCCAGCATTTT
CDR3aa: CASRETGFNQPQHF
j_gene: TRBJ1-5
d_gene: TRBD1
abundance: NA
v_gene: TRBV2

CDR3nt: TGTGCCAGCAGCGGGACAGGGATCACAGATACGCAGTATTTT
CDR3aa: CASSGTGITDTQYF
j_gene: TRBJ2-3
d_gene: TRBD1
abundance: once
v_gene: TRBV27

CDR3nt: TGTGCCAGCAGCTTGCTTACGGGAGGCCGGCCCCAGCATTTT
CDR3aa: CASSLLTGGRPQHF
j_gene: TRBJ1-5
d_gene: NA
abundance: once
v_gene: TRBV5-8

CDR3nt: TGTGCCAGCAGTGATTCAGGGGAAAATTCACCCCTCCACTTT
CDR3aa: CASSDSGENSPLHF
j_gene: TRBJ1-6
d_gene: NA
abundance: NA
v_gene: TRBV6-4

CDR3nt: TGTGCCAGCAGCTTAGGGCAGGCCGCCGGTGGCTACACCTTC
CDR3aa: CASSLGQAAGGYTF
j_gene: TRBJ1-2
d_gene: NA
abundance: NA
v_gene: TRBV7-2

CDR3nt: TGTGCCAGCCAGCAGGGCCGTAATGAAAAACTGTTTTTT
CDR3aa: CASQQGRNEKLFF
j_gene: TRBJ1-4
d_gene: NA
abundance: NA
v_gene: TRBV18

CDR3nt: TGCGCCAGCAGCAACAGGGGCGATAATGAAAAACTGTTTTTT
CDR3aa: CASSNRGDNEKLFF
j_gene: TRBJ1-4
d_gene: TRBD1
abundance: NA
v_gene: TRBV5-1

CDR3nt: TGTGCCAGCAGCTTAGGTACAGGGACTGGAAACACCATATATTTT
CDR3aa: CASSLGTGTGNTIYF
j_gene: TRBJ1-3
d_gene: NA
abundance: NA
v_gene: TRBV11-3

CDR3nt: TGTGCCAGCAGCAAAAAGTGGGAACGGAGGGAGACCCAGTACTTC
CDR3aa: CASSKKWERRETQYF
j_gene: TRBJ2-5
d_gene: NA
abundance: NA
v_gene: TRBV21-1

CDR3nt: TGTGCCAGCAGACCAACGACAGATTTCTACGAGCAGTACTTC
CDR3aa: CASRPTTDFYEQYF
j_gene: TRBJ2-7
d_gene: NA
abundance: once
v_gene: TRBV28

CDR3nt: TGTGCCAGCAGCTGGACCCCGGGACAGGGCACCGAGCAGTACTTC
CDR3aa: CASSWTPGQGTEQYF
j_gene: TRBJ2-7
d_gene: TRBD1
abundance: NA
v_gene: TRBV7-2

CDR3nt: TGCAGCGTTGAAGTGGTCGGCTACGAGCAGTACTTC
CDR3aa: CSVEVVGYEQYF
j_gene: TRBJ2-7
d_gene: NA
abundance: once
v_gene: TRBV29-1

CDR3nt: TGTGCCAGCAGCTCAGGACAGGGGCCCGAGCAGTACTTC
CDR3aa: CASSSGQGPEQYF
j_gene: TRBJ2-7
d_gene: TRBD1
abundance: NA
v_gene: TRBV28

CDR3nt: TGTGCCAGCAGTTTACCCGGTACCGTTTCGGGGGAGCAGTACTTC
CDR3aa: CASSLPGTVSGEQYF
j_gene: TRBJ2-7
d_gene: NA
abundance: NA
v_gene: TRBV28

CDR3nt: TGTGCCAGCAGTTCTAGGACTAGCGGGGGGAGTGTCCAGTACTTC
CDR3aa: CASSSRTSGGSVQYF
j_gene: TRBJ2-5
d_gene: TRBD2
abundance: few
v_gene: TRBV2

CDR3nt: TGTGCCAGCAGCTCCAGGATATCGACCTACGAGCAGTACTTC
CDR3aa: CASSSRISTYEQYF
j_gene: TRBJ2-7
d_gene: NA
abundance: NA
v_gene: TRBV7-9

CDR3nt: TGCGCCAGCAGCCGGGGGGCTCGGAACATGTACAATGAGCAGTTCTTC
CDR3aa: CASSRGARNMYNEQFF
j_gene: TRBJ2-1
d_gene: NA
abundance: NA
v_gene: TRBV5-1

CDR3nt: TGTGCCAGCGGACACTACGAGCAGTACTTC
CDR3aa: CASGHYEQYF
j_gene: TRBJ2-7
d_gene: NA
abundance: NA
v_gene: TRBV6-1

CDR3nt: TGTGCCAGCAGTTACCGCCAGACAGGGGGACTGTTTTTT
CDR3aa: CASSYRQTGGLFF
j_gene: TRBJ1-4
d_gene: TRBD1
abundance: NA
v_gene: TRBV6-5

CDR3nt: TGTGCCAGCAGCATAAGTACAGGGAATGAGCAGTTCTTC
CDR3aa: CASSISTGNEQFF
j_gene: TRBJ2-1
d_gene: NA
abundance: NA
v_gene: TRBV27

CDR3nt: TGTGCCAGCACTTTCAGGTCAACAGATACGCAGTATTTT
CDR3aa: CASTFRSTDTQYF
j_gene: TRBJ2-3
d_gene: NA
abundance: NA
v_gene: TRBV2

CDR3nt: TGTGCTAGTTGGGGAGGGCATCAGCCCCAGCATTTT
CDR3aa: CASWGGHQPQHF
j_gene: TRBJ1-5
d_gene: NA
abundance: few
v_gene: TRBV12-5

CDR3nt: TGTGCCAGCAGTTACTTTACCGGGGGCCAAGAGACCCAGTACTTC
CDR3aa: CASSYFTGGQETQYF
j_gene: TRBJ2-5
d_gene: NA
abundance: NA
v_gene: TRBV6-5

CDR3nt: TGTGCCAGCAGTGCTACCGGGACTAGCAGCAATGAGCAGTTCTTC
CDR3aa: CASSATGTSSNEQFF
j_gene: TRBJ2-1
d_gene: TRBD2
abundance: few
v_gene: TRBV6-4

CDR3nt: TGTGCCAGCAAGGCCGGACACATTAGCACAGATACGCAGTATTTT
CDR3aa: CASKAGHISTDTQYF
j_gene: TRBJ2-3
d_gene: NA
abundance: NA
v_gene: TRBV6-1

CDR3nt: TGTGCCAGCAGCCTATCCGGGGCTAGCGACACCGGGGAGCTGTTTTTT
CDR3aa: CASSLSGASDTGELFF
j_gene: TRBJ2-2
d_gene: NA
abundance: NA
v_gene: TRBV4-2

CDR3nt: TGTGCCAGCAAGCGGGTGGCAGGCGATCCCTACGAGCAGTACTTC
CDR3aa: CASKRVAGDPYEQYF
j_gene: TRBJ2-7
d_gene: NA
abundance: few
v_gene: TRBV2

CDR3nt: TGTGCCAGCAGAGGACAGGGGGCGTACACTGAAGCTTTCTTT
CDR3aa: CASRGQGAYTEAFF
j_gene: TRBJ1-1
d_gene: TRBD1
abundance: NA
v_gene: TRBV2

CDR3nt: TGTGCCAGCAGCTTAGCGCCTAATAGCGGGGGTCACAATGAGCAGTTCTTC
CDR3aa: CASSLAPNSGGHNEQFF
j_gene: TRBJ2-1
d_gene: TRBD2
abundance: few
v_gene: TRBV7-2

CDR3nt: TGTGCCAGCTGCGGACTGGACTACTTTAACTATGGCTACACCTTC
CDR3aa: CASCGLDYFNYGYTF
j_gene: TRBJ1-2
d_gene: NA
abundance: NA
v_gene: TRBV6-6

CDR3nt: TGTGCCAGCAGCTTGTACCCAGAGAACACTGAAGCTTTCTTT
CDR3aa: CASSLYPENTEAFF
j_gene: TRBJ1-1
d_gene: NA
abundance: NA
v_gene: TRBV5-6

CDR3nt: TGTGCCAGCACCCAGGACAGTTCAAGGGAGACCCAGTACTTC
CDR3aa: CASTQDSSRETQYF
j_gene: TRBJ2-5
d_gene: NA
abundance: NA
v_gene: TRBV6-1